The clone carrying this T cell receptor (beta chain) has only a few counts. What it recognizes is unknown. CDR3 size: 15 residues. The germline CDR1 and CDR2 sequences are ENHRY and SYGVKD. After removal of 3 bases from V and 3 bases from J, the junction contained 6 bases not matched to a gene. These data originate in a study of beta chain features in type 1 diabetes. TCRB transcripts that were expressed got sequenced, as all of the isolated RNA had been reverse transcribed. Profiling relied on immunoSEQ multiplex PCR, and the TCRdb table lists in-frame clones only, not all of them. In the table there are about 280,000 clones, over 12% of which are singletons. Study-wide points: Patients with Type 1 diabetes showed moderately but significantly shorter TCRB CDR3s in all four CD4+ subsets.

Sequences were obtained from naive CD4+ T cells from blood. The J gene is TRBJ2-7, the V gene TRBV10-3; 9 bases align to TRBD1. This sequence was found in a man between 18 and 35 years old with type 1 diabetes. Written as DNA, the CDR3 is TGTGCCATCAGTGATCACGGGACAGGGATCTACGAGCAGTACTTC. This gives the protein CAISDHGTGIYEQYF.